The present TCR beta chain was sequenced within a study of PD-L1 blockade in urothelial cancer. This CDR3 contains 14 residues. Germline trimming cut 6 bases from V and 5 bases from J; bases unmatched to any gene: 9. CDR1 is MNHEY, CDR2 SVGAGI, per germline. Assay used: immunoSEQ multiplex PCR; TCRdb lists only in-frame clones, some missing. The data contain 58,000 or so clones, around 84% of them singletons. Overall study findings and caveats: Patients with durable benefit had greater blood expansion of tumor-associated TCR clones 3 weeks into treatment.

As concerns this clone: Its antigen remains unidentified.

This sequence joins TRBV6-5 and TRBJ2-5; the match to TRBD1 covers 7 bases. Sequencing was performed on PBMCs, taken around atezolizumab (anti-PD-L1) treatment. The sequence came from a man in his fifties or sixties with urothelial cancer. Here the CDR3 DNA reads TGTGCCAGCAGACCTACAGGGGCCCTGGAGACCCAGTACTTC. It yields the protein CASRPTGALETQYF.